Listed here are 28 T cell receptor beta chains from one sample, sequenced in a study of T cells in Graves' hyperthyroidism and ophthalmopathy. RNA transcripts served as the template for amplifying TCR beta CDR3 regions. Primed by the HTBI set, a first-round RT-PCR was run on the TCR CDR3. TCRdb reprocessed the multiplex PCR reads with MiXCR, giving one entry per CDR3 protein. The sample holds around 280,000 distinct CDR3 sequences, about an eighth seen once. The sample comprised blood. The receptors were gathered from a woman in her thirties with Graves' hyperthyroidism that later progressed to Graves' ophthalmopathy.

This clonotype was detected many times. The genes are TRBV7-8 and TRBJ2-3, with D possibly being TRBD1 or TRBD2 (7 bases each). In germline, CDR1 is SGHVS, CDR2 FQNEAQ. V was trimmed by 2 bases and J by 5 bases, leaving 17 bases between them. This CDR3 is 16 amino acids long. CDR3 DNA sequence: TGTGCCAGCAGCTTACTTGGGCAGGGGGAGGGAGATACGCAGTATTTT. Translated: CASSLLGQGEGDTQYF.

This clonotype was counted ten times or more. J is TRBJ1-5 and V is TRBV27; TRBD1 agrees at 9 bases. With 6 bases clipped from V and 6 bases from J, the junction kept 12 bases outside the gene matches. The CDR3 is made up of 16 amino acids. The V gene's germline CDR1 is MNHEY and CDR2 SMNVEV (reference sequence). CDR3: CASRMTGTGFSQPQHF. In nucleotides, the CDR3 is TGTGCCAGCAGGATGACCGGGACAGGGTTTTCTCAGCCCCAGCATTTT.

The V call is TRBV18, the J call TRBJ1-2; 7 nucleotides match TRBD1. The CDR3 consists of 13 residues. Per germline, CDR1 KGHSH and CDR2 LQKENI. V was pared by 5 bases and J by 7 bases, with 7 bases of the junction left unmatched. The CDR3 DNA reads as TGTGCCAGCTCATCCGACAGGGCGGCTGGCTACACCTTC. This sequence encodes CASSSDRAAGYTF.

There are many counts of this clonotype. This chain connects TRBV30 to TRBJ2-5, with a possible D match to TRBD2 (5 bases). V was pared by 0 bases and J by 5 bases, with 10 bases between. Germline CDR1 is GTSNPN and CDR2 is SVGIG (reference sequence). CDR3 length equals 13 residues. CDR3 bases: TGTGCCTGGAGTGTAGGACTTACGGAGACCCAGTACTTC. It translates to CAWSVGLTETQYF.

In this sample, this clonotype turned up many times. The chain employs TRBV19 and TRBJ2-5; 8 nucleotides line up with TRBD1. Germline CDR1 is LNHDA and CDR2 is SQIVND (reference sequence). Trimming at V came to 2 bases and at J to 3 bases, leaving 11 bases not matched to a gene. The CDR3 contains 17 residues. The DNA for the CDR3 is TGTGCCAGTAGTATACGGACTCAGGGGGCTTTTAAAGAGACCCAGTACTTC. Protein product: CASSIRTQGAFKETQYF.

This clonotype has only a few counts. The chain has TRBV4-1 and TRBJ2-7; D ambiguous. The CDR3 runs 12 residues. The germline CDR1 and CDR2 sequences are MGHRA and YSYEKL. Trimming pared 3 bases from V and 7 bases from J, leaving 10 bases between. As DNA, the CDR3 is TGCGCCAGCAGCCATCCCCTAGGGGAGCAGTACTTC. Protein sequence: CASSHPLGEQYF.

The sample holds a few counts of this clonotype. The rearrangement links TRBV28 to TRBJ1-1; D is undetermined. The germline V and J ends were trimmed by 6 bases and 6 bases, with 20 bases remaining between them. The CDR3 extends over 15 amino acids. The germline V gene encodes CDR1 MDHEN and CDR2 SYDVKM. In nucleotides, the CDR3 is TGTGCCAGCAGACCGGGGAACACCCGGATCGCTGAAGCTTTCTTT. Translation: CASRPGNTRIAEAFF.

The chain carries TRBV7-9 and TRBJ2-7; 8 nucleotides match TRBD2. V shed 2 bases and J 4 bases; nucleotides not matched to a gene: 13. The CDR3 is 17 amino acids. The germline gives CDR1 SEHNR, CDR2 FQNEAQ (reference sequence). The CDR3 loop reads CASSLPGGGGSEYEQYF. Written as DNA, the CDR3 is TGTGCCAGCAGCTTACCGGGGGGGGGTGGCTCTGAGTACGAGCAGTACTTC.

The sample holds many counts of this clonotype. The gene calls are TRBV29-1 and TRBJ2-4; D remains ambiguous. Trimming stripped 3 bases from V and 6 bases from J, with 12 bases between. The V gene's germline CDR1 is SQVTM and CDR2 ANQGSEA. This CDR3 comprises 13 residues. This chain's CDR3 is CSVEAAARNIQYF. CDR3 nucleotide sequence: TGCAGCGTTGAGGCGGCGGCAAGAAACATTCAGTACTTC.

This clonotype was counted many times. This chain links TRBV20-1 with TRBJ2-5; a weak D match, TRBD2 (5 bases). The CDR3 length is 12 residues. V gave up 8 bases and J gave up 5 bases, with 15 bases separating them. Per germline, CDR1 DFQATT and CDR2 SNEGSKA (reference sequence). CDR3 DNA sequence: TGCAGTCCCGGAGGCGATGGGGAGACCCAGTACTTC. Its translation: CSPGGDGETQYF.

The J gene is TRBJ2-5, the V gene TRBV7-2; D is ambiguous. Trimming stripped 5 bases from V and 1 base from J, with 11 bases between. CDR3 length: 14 residues. Germline V gives CDR1 SGHTA, CDR2 FQGNSA. CDR3 amino acids: CASSPMRSQETQYF. The CDR3 DNA sequence: TGTGCCAGCAGCCCGATGAGGTCCCAAGAGACCCAGTACTTC.

This clonotype was observed a few times. The chain links TRBV6-5 to TRBJ2-1; the D is unclear. From germline, CDR1 is MNHEY and CDR2 SVGAGI. CDR3 size: 13 residues. V was shortened by 2 bases and J by 2 bases, with 4 bases between the two germline ends. Here the CDR3 DNA reads TGTGCCAGCAGTTACGACCCCTACAATGAGCAGTTCTTC. Residues: CASSYDPYNEQFF.

At least ten counts were recorded for this clonotype. The chain combines TRBV6-5 with TRBJ2-5, with D possibly being TRBD1 or TRBD2 (5 bases each). V was clipped by 0 bases and J by 6 bases, with 11 bases between them. This CDR3 is built from 14 residues. Germline V lookup: CDR1 MNHEY, CDR2 SVGAGI. CDR3: CASSYSGTGKTQYF. CDR3 nucleotides: TGTGCCAGCAGTTACTCGGGGACCGGCAAGACCCAGTACTTC.

Ten or more counts support this clonotype. The chain joins TRBV11-2 to TRBJ2-5, with D possibly called TRBD1 or TRBD2 (5 bases each). The CDR3 extends over 14 amino acids. Germline-derived CDR1 and CDR2 are SGHAT and FQNNGV. Trimming left V 4 bases short and J 9 bases short, with 18 bases between. This CDR3 reads CASSSGPVGLAQYF. The CDR3 DNA sequence: TGTGCCAGCAGCTCGGGGCCGGTGGGTTTGGCCCAGTACTTC.

This clonotype was recorded at least ten times. The chain is built from TRBV7-4 and TRBJ2-1; the match to TRBD1 covers 9 bases. The CDR3 is 15 residues long. V lost 5 bases and J lost 6; bases outside the gene matches: 8. The germline CDR1 and CDR2 sequences are SGHVT and SQSDAQ. The CDR3 DNA is TGTGCCAGCAGCAGAACAGGGGGCGCTGGCAATGAGCAGTTCTTC. Translating gives CASSRTGGAGNEQFF.

This clonotype has just one count. The V call is TRBV7-2, the J call TRBJ2-2; possibly TRBD2 for D (6 bases). Trimming removed 0 bases from V and 7 bases from J, with 15 bases in between. This CDR3 is built from 16 residues. Germline V CDR1 and CDR2: SGHTA, FQGNSA. The chain's CDR3 is CASSLATGLQLGELFF. The CDR3, as DNA: TGTGCCAGCAGCTTAGCGACGGGACTTCAGCTCGGGGAGCTGTTTTTT.

This clonotype was picked up many times. The CDR3 sequence is CASSLWGSPSYEQYF. The CDR3 coding sequence is TGTGCCAGCAGCTTATGGGGATCCCCCTCCTACGAGCAGTACTTC. J is TRBJ2-7 and V is TRBV7-8; no clear D gene. From germline, CDR1 is SGHVS and CDR2 FQNEAQ. The CDR3 is made up of 15 amino acids. Trimming left V 2 bases short and J 0 bases short, with 11 bases between.

This clonotype turned up a few times. This sequence joins TRBV6-1 and TRBJ1-6; tentatively, D is TRBD1 (6 bases). Per germline, CDR1 MNHNS and CDR2 SASEGT. The length of the CDR3 is 14 residues. V was trimmed by 6 bases and J by 9 bases, leaving 15 bases between them. CDR3 in DNA: TGTGCCAGCAGGCGACAGGAAGAGTCTTCACCCCTCCACTTT. This gives the protein CASRRQEESSPLHF.

This clonotype was seen more than once but under ten times. This rearrangement joins TRBV5-4 to TRBJ2-5; 11 positions match TRBD2. The CDR3 sequence is 16 residues long. CDR1 is SGHNT and CDR2 is YYREEE in the germline V gene (reference sequence). Trimming cost V 0 bases and J 4 bases; bases outside gene matches: 5. CDR3 bases: TGTGCCAGCAGCTTGGGTACTAGCGGGAGTTTAGAGACCCAGTACTTC. It specifies CASSLGTSGSLETQYF.

The chain has TRBV20-1 and TRBJ2-1; TRBD1 is a possible D gene (6 bases). Trimming shortened V by 6 bases and J by 11 bases, and 14 bases separated the two germline ends. Per the germline V gene, CDR1 is DFQATT and CDR2 is SNEGSKA (reference sequence). CDR3 length: 11 residues. The chain's CDR3 is CSAVQGPQQFF. The CDR3 DNA reads as TGCAGTGCGGTCCAGGGGCCCCAGCAGTTCTTC.

This clonotype was recorded many times. The rearrangement links TRBV4-3 to TRBJ2-1, with D hard to call. In germline, CDR1 is LGHNA, CDR2 YSLEER. CDR3 length equals 18 residues. Trimming removed 0 bases from V and 0 bases from J, with 15 bases in between. CDR3 bases: TGCGCCAGCAGCCAAGATAGCCAGGCCGAGAGCTCCTACAATGAGCAGTTCTTC. This sequence encodes CASSQDSQAESSYNEQFF.

This chain joins TRBV10-3 and TRBJ2-5; 11 bases are a match to TRBD1. CDR1 and CDR2 from the germline V gene are ENHRY and SYGVKD. Trimming at V came to 2 bases and at J to 4 bases, leaving 6 bases not matched to a gene. The CDR3 length is 16 residues. CDR3 coding DNA: TGTGCCATCAGTGAGCTCTGGACAGGGGGCGCAGAGACCCAGTACTTC. This gives the protein CAISELWTGGAETQYF.

This clonotype was detected ten times or more. The rearrangement joins TRBV30 to TRBJ2-1; 7 bases fit TRBD2. CDR1 and CDR2 (germline): GTSNPN, SVGIG (reference sequence). CDR3 size: 13 residues. The V gene end was trimmed by 4 bases and the J gene end by 4 bases; junction bases not matched to a gene: 4. The DNA for the CDR3 is TGTGCCTGGACCCTAGCGGAGTACAATGAGCAGTTCTTC. Its translation: CAWTLAEYNEQFF.

The chain uses TRBV3-1 and TRBJ1-3; D is possibly TRBD1 (6 bases). CDR1 and CDR2 (germline): LGHDT, YNNKEL (reference sequence). There are 14 residues in the CDR3. The germline V and J ends were trimmed by 6 bases and 4 bases, with 13 bases remaining between them. The CDR3 loop is CASRDRDKGNTIYF. The CDR3 DNA follows: TGTGCCAGCAGAGATCGGGACAAAGGAAACACCATATATTTT.

This clonotype was recorded many times. The chain employs TRBV19 and TRBJ1-1; no clear D. Germline CDR1 reads LNHDA; CDR2 reads SQIVND (reference sequence). Trimming cost V 6 bases and J 2 bases, with 7 bases left between them. The CDR3 has 12 residues. CDR3 sequence reads: CASRRENTEAFF. CDR3 nucleotides: TGTGCCAGTAGGAGAGAAAACACTGAAGCTTTCTTT.

This clonotype was counted many times. V is TRBV2 and J is TRBJ2-3; perhaps TRBD2 as D (5 bases). V lost 7 bases to trimming and J lost 3 bases, with 8 bases between them. The CDR3 consists of 12 residues. In germline, CDR1 is SNHLY, CDR2 FYNNEI. As DNA, the CDR3 is TGTGCCAGCATTTTAGCGACAGATACGCAGTATTTT. Translating gives CASILATDTQYF.

This clonotype was observed many times. This chain joins TRBV12-3 or TRBV12-4 and TRBJ1-5; 9 bases agree with TRBD1. There are 17 residues in the CDR3. Trimming took 5 bases from V and 2 from J; bases not matched to a gene: 10. The CDR3 loop is CASSPHGTGSRNQPQHF. CDR3 DNA: TGTGCCAGCAGTCCACACGGGACAGGGAGCCGCAATCAGCCCCAGCATTTT.

This clonotype was recorded at least ten times. The chain recombines TRBV28 with TRBJ2-5, with 9 bases lining up with TRBD1. CDR3 length: 16 residues. Per germline, CDR1 MDHEN and CDR2 SYDVKM. The V and J ends lost 3 bases and 5 bases, in that order; junction bases with no gene match: 10. Written as DNA, the CDR3 is TGTGCCAGCAGTTTGTTGGGACAGGGCTTTCGGGAGACCCAGTACTTC. It yields the protein CASSLLGQGFRETQYF.